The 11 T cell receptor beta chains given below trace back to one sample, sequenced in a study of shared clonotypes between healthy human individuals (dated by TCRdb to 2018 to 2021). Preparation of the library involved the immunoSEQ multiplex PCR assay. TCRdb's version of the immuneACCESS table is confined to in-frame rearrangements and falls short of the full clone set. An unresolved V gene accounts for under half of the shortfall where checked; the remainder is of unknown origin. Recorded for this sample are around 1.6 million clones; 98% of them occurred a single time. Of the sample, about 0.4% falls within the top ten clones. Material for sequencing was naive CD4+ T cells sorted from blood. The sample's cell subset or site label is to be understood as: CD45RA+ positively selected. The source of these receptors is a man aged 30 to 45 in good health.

This CDR3 reads CASSLSSGRPQETQYF. The CDR3 DNA reads as TGTGCCAGCAGCCTCTCTAGCGGGAGGCCCCAAGAGACCCAGTACTTC. This sequence joins TRBV7-6 and TRBJ2-5; the match to TRBD2 covers 11 bases. V was clipped by 5 bases and J by 1 base; unmatched bases: 6. The CDR3 is made up of 16 amino acids. Germline-derived CDR1 and CDR2 are SGHVS and FNYEAQ. The full variable domain, rest sourced from reference TRBV7-6 and TRBJ2-5, is GAGVSQSPRYKVTKRGQDVALRCDPISGHVSLYWYRQALGQGPEFLTYFNYEAQQDKSGLPNDRFSAERPEGSISTLTIQRTEQRDSAMYRCASSLSSGRPQETQYFGPGTRLLVL.

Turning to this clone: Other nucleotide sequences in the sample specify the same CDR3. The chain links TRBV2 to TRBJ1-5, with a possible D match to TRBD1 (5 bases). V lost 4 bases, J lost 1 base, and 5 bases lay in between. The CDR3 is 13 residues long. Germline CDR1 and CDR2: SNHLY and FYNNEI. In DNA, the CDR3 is TGTGCCAGCAGTGGGACAAGCAATCAGCCCCAGCATTTT. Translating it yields CASSGTSNQPQHF.

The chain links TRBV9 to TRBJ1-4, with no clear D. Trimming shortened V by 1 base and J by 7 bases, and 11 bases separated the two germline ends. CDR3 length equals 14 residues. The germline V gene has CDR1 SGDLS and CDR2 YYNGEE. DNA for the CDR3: TGTGCCAGCAGCGTATCAGGTCTTGGTGAAAAACTGTTTTTT. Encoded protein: CASSVSGLGEKLFF.

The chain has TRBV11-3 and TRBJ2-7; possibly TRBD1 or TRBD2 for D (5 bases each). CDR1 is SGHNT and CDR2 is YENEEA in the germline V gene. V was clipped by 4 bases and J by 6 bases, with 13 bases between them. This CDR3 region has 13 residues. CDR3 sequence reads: CASSSRDLSEQYF. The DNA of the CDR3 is TGTGCCAGCAGCTCCCGGGACCTTTCCGAGCAGTACTTC.

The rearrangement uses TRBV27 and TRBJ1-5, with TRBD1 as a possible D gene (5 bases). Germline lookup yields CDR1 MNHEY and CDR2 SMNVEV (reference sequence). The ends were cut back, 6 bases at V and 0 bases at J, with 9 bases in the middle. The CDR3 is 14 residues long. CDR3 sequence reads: CASRRQTSNQPQHF. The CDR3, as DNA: TGTGCCAGCAGGCGACAGACTAGCAATCAGCCCCAGCATTTT.

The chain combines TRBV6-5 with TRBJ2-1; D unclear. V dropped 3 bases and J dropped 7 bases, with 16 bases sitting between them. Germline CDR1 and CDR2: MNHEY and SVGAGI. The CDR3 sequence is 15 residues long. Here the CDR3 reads CASSYSRPPGNEQFF. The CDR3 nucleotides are TGTGCCAGCAGTTATTCTAGGCCCCCGGGTAATGAGCAGTTCTTC.

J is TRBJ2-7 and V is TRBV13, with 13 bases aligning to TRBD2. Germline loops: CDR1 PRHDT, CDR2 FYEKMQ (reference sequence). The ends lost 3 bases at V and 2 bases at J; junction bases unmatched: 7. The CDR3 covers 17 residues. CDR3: CASSFNPGLAGAYEQYF. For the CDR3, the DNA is TGTGCCAGCAGCTTCAACCCTGGACTAGCGGGAGCCTACGAGCAGTACTTC.

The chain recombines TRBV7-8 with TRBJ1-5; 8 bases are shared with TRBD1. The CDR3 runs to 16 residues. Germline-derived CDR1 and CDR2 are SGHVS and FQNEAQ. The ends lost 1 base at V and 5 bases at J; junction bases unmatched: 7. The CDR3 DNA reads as TGTGCCAGCAGCTTAGATCGCAGGGGGCTATATCAGCCCCAGCATTTT. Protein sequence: CASSLDRRGLYQPQHF. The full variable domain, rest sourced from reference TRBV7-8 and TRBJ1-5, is GAGVSQSPRYKVAKRGQDVALRCDPISGHVSLFWYQQALGQGPEFLTYFQNEAQLDKSGLPSDRFFAERPEGSVSTLKIQRTQQEDSAVYLCASSLDRRGLYQPQHFGDGTRLSIL.

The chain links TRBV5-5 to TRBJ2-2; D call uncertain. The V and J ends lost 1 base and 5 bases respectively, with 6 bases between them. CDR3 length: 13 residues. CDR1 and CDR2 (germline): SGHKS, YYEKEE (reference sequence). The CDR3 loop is CASSLQPTGELFF. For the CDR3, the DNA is TGTGCCAGCAGCTTGCAACCAACCGGGGAGCTGTTTTTT.

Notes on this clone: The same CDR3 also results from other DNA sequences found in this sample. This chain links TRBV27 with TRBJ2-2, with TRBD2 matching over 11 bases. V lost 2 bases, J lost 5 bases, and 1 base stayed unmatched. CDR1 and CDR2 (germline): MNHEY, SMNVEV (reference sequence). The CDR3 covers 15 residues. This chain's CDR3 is CASSLLAGGTGELFF. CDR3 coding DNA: TGTGCCAGCAGTTTACTAGCGGGAGGTACCGGGGAGCTGTTTTTT.

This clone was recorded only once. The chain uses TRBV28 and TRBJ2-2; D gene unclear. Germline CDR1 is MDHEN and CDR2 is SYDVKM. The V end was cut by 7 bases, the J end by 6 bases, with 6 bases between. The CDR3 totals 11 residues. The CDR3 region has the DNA TGTGCCAGCACATCAGCCGGGGAGCTGTTTTTT. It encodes CASTSAGELFF.